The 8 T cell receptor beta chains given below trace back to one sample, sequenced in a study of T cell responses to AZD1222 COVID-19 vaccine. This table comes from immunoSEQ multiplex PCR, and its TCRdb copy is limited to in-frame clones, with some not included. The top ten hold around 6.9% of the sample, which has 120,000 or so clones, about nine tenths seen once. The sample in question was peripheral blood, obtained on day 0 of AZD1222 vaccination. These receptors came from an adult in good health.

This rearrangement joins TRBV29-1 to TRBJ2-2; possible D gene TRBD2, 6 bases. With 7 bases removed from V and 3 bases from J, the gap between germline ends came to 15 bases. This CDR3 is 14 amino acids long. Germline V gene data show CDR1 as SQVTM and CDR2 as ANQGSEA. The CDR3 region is CSAGREVDTGELFF. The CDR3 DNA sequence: TGCAGCGCTGGCAGGGAGGTTGACACCGGGGAGCTGTTTTTT.

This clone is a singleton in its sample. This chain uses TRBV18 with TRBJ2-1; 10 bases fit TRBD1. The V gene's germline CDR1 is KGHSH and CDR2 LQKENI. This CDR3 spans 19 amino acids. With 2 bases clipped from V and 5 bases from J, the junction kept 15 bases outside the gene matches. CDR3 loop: CASSPVLKGWTGGDNEQFF. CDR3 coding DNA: TGTGCCAGCTCACCAGTCCTCAAAGGTTGGACAGGGGGAGACAATGAGCAGTTCTTC.

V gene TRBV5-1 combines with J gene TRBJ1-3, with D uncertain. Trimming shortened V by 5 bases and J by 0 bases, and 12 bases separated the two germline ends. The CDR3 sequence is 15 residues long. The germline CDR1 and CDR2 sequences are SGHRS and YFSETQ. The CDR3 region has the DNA TGCGCCAGCAGGTCGGAGACTACCTCTGGAAACACCATATATTTT. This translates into CASRSETTSGNTIYF.

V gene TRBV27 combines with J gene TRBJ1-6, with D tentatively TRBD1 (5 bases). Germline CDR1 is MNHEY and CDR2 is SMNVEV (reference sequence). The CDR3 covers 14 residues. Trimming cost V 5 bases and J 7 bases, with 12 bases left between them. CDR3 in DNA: TGTGCCAGCAGTCCTCAGGGTTGGAATTCACCCCTCCACTTT. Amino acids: CASSPQGWNSPLHF.

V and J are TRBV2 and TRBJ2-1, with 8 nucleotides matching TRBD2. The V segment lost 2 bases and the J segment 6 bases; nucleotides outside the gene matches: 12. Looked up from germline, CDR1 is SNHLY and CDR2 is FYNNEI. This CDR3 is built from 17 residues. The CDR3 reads CASSESVGRATLNEQFF. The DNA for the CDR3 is TGTGCCAGCAGTGAAAGCGTCGGGAGGGCCACCCTCAATGAGCAGTTCTTC.

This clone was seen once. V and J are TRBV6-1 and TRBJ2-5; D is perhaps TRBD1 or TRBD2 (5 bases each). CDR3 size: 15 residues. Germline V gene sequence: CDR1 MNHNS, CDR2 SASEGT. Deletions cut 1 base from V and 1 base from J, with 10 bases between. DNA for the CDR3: TGTGCCAGCAGTGAAGGACCGGGGACCCAAGAGACCCAGTACTTC. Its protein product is CASSEGPGTQETQYF.

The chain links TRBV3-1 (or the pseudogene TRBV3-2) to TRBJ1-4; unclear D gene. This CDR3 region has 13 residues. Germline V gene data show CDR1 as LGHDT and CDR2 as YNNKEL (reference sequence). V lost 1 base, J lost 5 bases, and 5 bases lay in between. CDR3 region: CASSQGQNEKLFF. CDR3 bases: TGTGCCAGCAGCCAAGGGCAAAATGAAAAACTGTTTTTT.

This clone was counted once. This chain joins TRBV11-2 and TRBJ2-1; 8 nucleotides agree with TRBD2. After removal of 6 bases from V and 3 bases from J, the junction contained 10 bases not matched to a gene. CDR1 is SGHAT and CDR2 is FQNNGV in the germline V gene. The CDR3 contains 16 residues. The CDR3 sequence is CASRPPGRAFYNEQFF. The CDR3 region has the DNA TGTGCCAGCAGGCCACCCGGGAGGGCCTTCTACAATGAGCAGTTCTTC.